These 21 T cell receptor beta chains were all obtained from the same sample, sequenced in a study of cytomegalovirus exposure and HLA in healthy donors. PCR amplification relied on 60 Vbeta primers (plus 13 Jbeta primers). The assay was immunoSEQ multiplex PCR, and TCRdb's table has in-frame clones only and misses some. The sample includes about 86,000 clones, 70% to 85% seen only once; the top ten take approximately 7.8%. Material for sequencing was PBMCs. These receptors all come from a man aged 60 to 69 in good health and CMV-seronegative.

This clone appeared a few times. This CDR3 is CASSSQAGGANVLTF. CDR3 DNA: TGCGCCAGCAGCTCCCAAGCGGGTGGGGCCAACGTCCTGACTTTC. The rearrangement links TRBV5-1 to TRBJ2-6, with D possibly matching TRBD2 (6 bases). This CDR3 contains 15 residues. Trimming pared 3 bases from V and 3 bases from J, leaving 10 bases between. From germline, CDR1 is SGHRS and CDR2 YFSETQ.

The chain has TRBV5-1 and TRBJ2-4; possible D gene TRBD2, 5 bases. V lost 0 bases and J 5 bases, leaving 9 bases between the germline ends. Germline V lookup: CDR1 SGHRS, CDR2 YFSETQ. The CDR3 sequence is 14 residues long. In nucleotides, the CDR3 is TGCGCCAGCAGCTTGGGAGGGAAAGAAAACATTCAGTACTTC. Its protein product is CASSLGGKENIQYF. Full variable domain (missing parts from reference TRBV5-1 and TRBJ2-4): KAGVTQTPRYLIKTRGQQVTLSCSPISGHRSVSWYQQTPGQGLQFLFEYFSETQRNKGNFPGRFSGRQFSNSRSEMNVSTLELGDSALYLCASSLGGKENIQYFGAGTRLSVL.

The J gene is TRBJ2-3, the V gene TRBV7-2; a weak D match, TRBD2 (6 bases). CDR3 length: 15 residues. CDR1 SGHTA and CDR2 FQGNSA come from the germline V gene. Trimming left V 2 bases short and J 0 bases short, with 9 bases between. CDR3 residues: CASSLIAVSTDTQYF. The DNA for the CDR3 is TGTGCCAGCAGCTTAATAGCGGTTAGCACAGATACGCAGTATTTT. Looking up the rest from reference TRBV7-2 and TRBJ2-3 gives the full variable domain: GAGVSQSPSNKVTEKGKDVELRCDPISGHTALYWYRQSLGQGLEFLIYFQGNSAPDKSGLPSDRFSAERTGGSVSTLTIQRTQQEDSAVYLCASSLIAVSTDTQYFGPGTRLTVL.

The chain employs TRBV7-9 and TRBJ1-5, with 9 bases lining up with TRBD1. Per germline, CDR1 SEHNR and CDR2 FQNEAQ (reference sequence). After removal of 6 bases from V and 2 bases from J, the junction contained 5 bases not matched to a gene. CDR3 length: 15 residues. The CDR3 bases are TGTGCCAGCAGTTTAACAGGGGGCGGCAATCAGCCCCAGCATTTT. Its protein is CASSLTGGGNQPQHF.

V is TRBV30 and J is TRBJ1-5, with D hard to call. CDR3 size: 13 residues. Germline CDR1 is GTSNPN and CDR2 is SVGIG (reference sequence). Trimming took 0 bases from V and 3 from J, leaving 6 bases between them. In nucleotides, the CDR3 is TGTGCCTGGAGTGTGGCCATCAATCAGCCCCAGCATTTT. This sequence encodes CAWSVAINQPQHF.

The CDR3 loop is CAISQGARNQPQHF. As DNA, the CDR3 is TGTGCCATCAGCCAGGGGGCGCGCAATCAGCCCCAGCATTTT. The J gene is TRBJ1-5, the V gene TRBV10-3; 8 bases are a match to TRBD1. This CDR3 is built from 14 residues. Trimming cost V 6 bases and J 2 bases; bases outside gene matches: 3. CDR1 ENHRY and CDR2 SYGVKD come from the germline V gene.

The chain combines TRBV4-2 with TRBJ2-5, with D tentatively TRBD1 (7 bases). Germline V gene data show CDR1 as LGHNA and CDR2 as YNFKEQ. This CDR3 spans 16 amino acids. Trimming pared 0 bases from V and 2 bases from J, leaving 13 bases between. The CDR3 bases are TGTGCCAGCAGCCAAGATCGGCGGGACAGTCAAGAGACCCAGTACTTC. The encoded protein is CASSQDRRDSQETQYF.

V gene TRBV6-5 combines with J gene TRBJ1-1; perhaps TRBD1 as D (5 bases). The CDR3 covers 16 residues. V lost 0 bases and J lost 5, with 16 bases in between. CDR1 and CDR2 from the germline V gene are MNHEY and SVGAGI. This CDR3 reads CASSYSPTALRTEAFF. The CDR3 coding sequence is TGTGCCAGCAGTTACTCGCCGACAGCCTTAAGAACTGAAGCTTTCTTT.

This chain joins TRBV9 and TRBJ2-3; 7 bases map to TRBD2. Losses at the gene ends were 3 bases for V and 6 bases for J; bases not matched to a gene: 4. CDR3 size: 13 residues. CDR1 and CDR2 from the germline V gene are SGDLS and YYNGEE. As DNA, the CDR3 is TGTGCCAGCAGCGAACTAGCGAGTGATACGCAGTATTTT. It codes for CASSELASDTQYF.

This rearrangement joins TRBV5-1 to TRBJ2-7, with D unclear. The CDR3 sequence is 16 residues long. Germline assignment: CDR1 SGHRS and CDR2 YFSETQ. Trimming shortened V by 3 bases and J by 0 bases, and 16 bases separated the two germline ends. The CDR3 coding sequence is TGCGCCAGCAGCTCCCCGACACTGGGCAGCTCCTACGAGCAGTACTTC. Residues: CASSSPTLGSSYEQYF. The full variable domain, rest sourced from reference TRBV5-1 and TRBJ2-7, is KAGVTQTPRYLIKTRGQQVTLSCSPISGHRSVSWYQQTPGQGLQFLFEYFSETQRNKGNFPGRFSGRQFSNSRSEMNVSTLELGDSALYLCASSSPTLGSSYEQYFGPGTRLTVT.

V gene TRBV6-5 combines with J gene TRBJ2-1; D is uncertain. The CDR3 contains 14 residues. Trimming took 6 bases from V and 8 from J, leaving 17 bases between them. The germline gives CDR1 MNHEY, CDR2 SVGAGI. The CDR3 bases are TGTGCCAGCAGCCCCACTGCTAGTAACGATGAGCAGTTCTTC. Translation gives CASSPTASNDEQFF.

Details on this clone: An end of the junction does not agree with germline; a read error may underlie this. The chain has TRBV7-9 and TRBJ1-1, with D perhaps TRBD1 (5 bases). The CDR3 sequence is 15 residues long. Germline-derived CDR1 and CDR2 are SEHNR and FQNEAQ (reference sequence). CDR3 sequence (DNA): TGTTCCAGCAGCCTAGTACAGGCCGTGAACACTGAAGCTTTCTTT. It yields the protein CSSSLVQAVNTEAFF.

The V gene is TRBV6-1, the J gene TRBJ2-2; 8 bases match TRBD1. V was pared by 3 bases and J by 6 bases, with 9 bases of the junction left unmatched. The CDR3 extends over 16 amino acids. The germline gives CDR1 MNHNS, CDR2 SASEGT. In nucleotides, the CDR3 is TGTGCCAGCAGTGATGCGACAGGGGTTTCGTCCGGGGAGCTGTTTTTT. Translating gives CASSDATGVSSGELFF.

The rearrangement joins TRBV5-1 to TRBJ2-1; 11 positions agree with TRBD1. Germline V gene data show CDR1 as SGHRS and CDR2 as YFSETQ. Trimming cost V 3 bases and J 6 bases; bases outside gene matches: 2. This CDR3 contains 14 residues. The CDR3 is CASSWGQGGNEQFF. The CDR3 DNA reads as TGCGCCAGCAGCTGGGGACAGGGGGGCAATGAGCAGTTCTTC.

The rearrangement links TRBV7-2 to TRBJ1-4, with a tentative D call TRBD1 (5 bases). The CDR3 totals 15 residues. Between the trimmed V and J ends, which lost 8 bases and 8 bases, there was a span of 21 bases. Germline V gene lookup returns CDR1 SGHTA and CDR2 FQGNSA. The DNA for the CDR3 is TGTGCCAGCGGACTATCGGGGACCCCGAGGGAAAAACTGTTTTTT. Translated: CASGLSGTPREKLFF.

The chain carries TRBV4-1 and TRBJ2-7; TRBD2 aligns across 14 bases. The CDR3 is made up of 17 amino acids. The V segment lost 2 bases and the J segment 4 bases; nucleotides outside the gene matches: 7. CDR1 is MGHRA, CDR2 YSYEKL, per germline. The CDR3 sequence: CASSQTRLAGGNYEQYF. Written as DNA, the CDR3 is TGCGCCAGCAGCCAAACAAGACTAGCGGGGGGGAATTACGAGCAGTACTTC.

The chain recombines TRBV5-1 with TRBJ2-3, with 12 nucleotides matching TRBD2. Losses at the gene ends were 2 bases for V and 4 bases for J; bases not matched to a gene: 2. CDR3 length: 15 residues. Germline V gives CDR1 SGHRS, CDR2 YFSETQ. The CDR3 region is CASSFRLAGADTQYF. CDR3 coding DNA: TGCGCCAGCAGCTTCAGACTAGCGGGAGCAGATACGCAGTATTTT.

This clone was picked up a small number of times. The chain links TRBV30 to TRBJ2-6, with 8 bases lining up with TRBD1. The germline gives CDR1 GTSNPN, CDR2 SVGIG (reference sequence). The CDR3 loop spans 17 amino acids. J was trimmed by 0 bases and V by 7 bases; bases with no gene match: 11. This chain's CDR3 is CAFRRDRSLSGANVLTF. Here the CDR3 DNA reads TGTGCCTTTCGTCGGGACAGGTCCCTCTCTGGGGCCAACGTCCTGACTTTC.

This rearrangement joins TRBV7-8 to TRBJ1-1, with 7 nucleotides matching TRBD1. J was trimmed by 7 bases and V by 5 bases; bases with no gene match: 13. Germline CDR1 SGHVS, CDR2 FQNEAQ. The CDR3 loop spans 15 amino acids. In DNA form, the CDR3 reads TGTGCCAGCAGCAGGGGGACCGGGACAGAGGTTGAAGCTTTCTTT. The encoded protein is CASSRGTGTEVEAFF. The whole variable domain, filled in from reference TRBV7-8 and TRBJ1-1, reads GAGVSQSPRYKVAKRGQDVALRCDPISGHVSLFWYQQALGQGPEFLTYFQNEAQLDKSGLPSDRFFAERPEGSVSTLKIQRTQQEDSAVYLCASSRGTGTEVEAFFGQGTRLTVV.

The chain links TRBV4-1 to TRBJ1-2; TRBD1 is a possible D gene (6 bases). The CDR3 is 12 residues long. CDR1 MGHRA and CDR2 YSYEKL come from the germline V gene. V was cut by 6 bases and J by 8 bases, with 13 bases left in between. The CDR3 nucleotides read TGCGCCAGCAGTCGGGGGGCAGGGGGCTACACCTTC. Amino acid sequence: CASSRGAGGYTF.

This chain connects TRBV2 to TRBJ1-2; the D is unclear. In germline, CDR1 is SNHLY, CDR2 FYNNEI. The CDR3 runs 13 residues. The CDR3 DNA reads TGTGCGACGGACTCCGAGGCTAACTATGGCTACACCTTC. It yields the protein CATDSEANYGYTF.